Below are 4 T cell receptor beta chains sequenced from a single sample in a study of CD8 T cells in Susac syndrome. RNA, at roughly 0.5 to 1 ug, was reverse transcribed with random hexamers. TCRdb independently ran MiXCR on the immunoSEQ multiplex PCR reads; one entry per CDR3 protein. This repertoire shows around 170,000 distinct CDR3 sequences, 85% to 95% found once; its top ten account for about 0.15%. The sequenced material came from CD8+ T cells from PBMCs. These receptors were obtained from a human donor with Susac syndrome.

The chain has TRBV25-1 and TRBJ2-7; tentatively, D is TRBD2 (5 bases). Trimming pared 4 bases from V and 0 bases from J, leaving 13 bases between. Germline CDR1 is MGHDK and CDR2 is SYGVNS. This CDR3 region has 15 residues. Here the CDR3 reads CASSVGLFFSYEQYF. DNA for the CDR3: TGTGCCAGCAGTGTAGGACTTTTTTTCTCCTACGAGCAGTACTTC.

The genes are TRBV9 and TRBJ2-7; D possibly matches TRBD1 or TRBD2 (6 bases each). In germline, CDR1 is SGDLS, CDR2 YYNGEE. V lost 2 bases and J 2 bases, leaving 17 bases between the germline ends. The CDR3 spans 16 residues. CDR3 in DNA: TGTGCCAGCAGCGTCGAGGGGGGACTGCCAGCCTACGAGCAGTACTTC. This encodes CASSVEGGLPAYEQYF. Supplemented by reference TRBV9 and TRBJ2-7, the full variable domain reads DSGVTQTPKHLITATGQRVTLRCSPRSGDLSVYWYQQSLDQGLQFLIQYYNGEERAKGNILERFSAQQFPDLHSELNLSSLELGDSALYFCASSVEGGLPAYEQYFGPGTRLTVT.

This chain joins TRBV5-1 and TRBJ2-6; D uncertain. Germline CDR1 is SGHRS and CDR2 is YFSETQ. The germline V and J ends were trimmed by 0 bases and 0 bases, with 10 bases remaining between them. There are 17 residues in the CDR3. The CDR3 reads CASSLVGPHSGANVLTF. The DNA of the CDR3 is TGCGCCAGCAGCTTGGTAGGGCCCCACTCTGGGGCCAACGTCCTGACTTTC.

In nucleotides, the CDR3 is TGTGCCAGCAGCCACCGCCGGGACAGCGTAAACACCGGGGAGCTGTTTTTT. This gives the protein CASSHRRDSVNTGELFF. The chain combines TRBV9 with TRBJ2-2; 7 bases are shared with TRBD1. In germline, CDR1 is SGDLS, CDR2 YYNGEE. V dropped 4 bases and J dropped 2; count of bases not matched to a gene: 11. The CDR3 contains 17 residues.